A single sample is the source of the 32 T cell receptor beta chains below, sequenced in a study of identical twins listed by TCRdb under 2016. Library creation used 5' RACE. The reads were generated on an Illumina HiSeq 2000. In TCRdb, the public reads were trimmed at Q25 with fastp and aligned with MiXCR, with productive beta chains retained. Duplicate CDR3 protein sequences are folded into a single record with the most common DNA and genes. This sample holds 310,000 or so distinct CDR3 sequences; around 8.8% were observed only once. Around 2.1% of the sample is in the top ten clones. The same specimen was also included in a second study, on yellow fever vaccine responses in identical twins.

The sequenced sample was memory (CD45RO+) T cells sorted from blood. The cell subset or site tag for this specimen amounts to: CD45RO+ enriched T cells. The receptors were gathered from a young woman in good health.

This chain joins TRBV20-1 and TRBJ2-2, with D possibly matching TRBD2 (5 bases). Trimming cost V 1 base and J 1 base, with 19 bases left between them. From germline, CDR1 is DFQATT and CDR2 SNEGSKA (reference sequence). The CDR3 has 18 amino acids. The chain's CDR3 is CSARVVAGAGGNTGELFF. CDR3 DNA: TGCAGTGCTAGAGTGGTAGCCGGCGCGGGCGGGAACACCGGGGAGCTGTTTTTT.

The gene calls are TRBV6-1 and TRBJ1-5; 9 nucleotides match TRBD1. The CDR3 contains 14 residues. Germline trimming cut 7 bases from V and 6 bases from J; bases unmatched to any gene: 7. Germline assignment: CDR1 MNHNS and CDR2 SASEGT. CDR3 loop: CASTGTGPSQPQHF. The CDR3 DNA reads as TGTGCCAGCACTGGGACAGGGCCTAGTCAGCCCCAGCATTTT.

This clonotype has only a few counts. The rearrangement links TRBV9 to TRBJ2-2; possible D gene TRBD2, 6 bases. The CDR3 is made up of 16 amino acids. V lost 0 bases and J lost 6, with 15 bases in between. CDR1 SGDLS and CDR2 YYNGEE come from the germline V gene. For the CDR3, the DNA is TGTGCCAGCAGCGTAGTGTCCGGGAGAGCGTCCGGGGAGCTGTTTTTT. Translating it yields CASSVVSGRASGELFF.

This clonotype was found many times. The rearrangement links TRBV20-1 to TRBJ2-4; 9 bases fit TRBD1. Germline V lookup: CDR1 DFQATT, CDR2 SNEGSKA (reference sequence). V was clipped by 3 bases and J by 7 bases; unmatched bases: 4. The CDR3 consists of 13 residues. CDR3 in amino acids: CSARGTGKNIQYF. The CDR3 coding sequence is TGCAGTGCTAGGGGGACAGGGAAGAACATTCAGTACTTC.

This clonotype was counted ten times or more. The chain combines TRBV7-8 with TRBJ1-6; D is possibly TRBD1 (6 bases). This CDR3 has 14 amino acids. Germline CDR1 SGHVS, CDR2 FQNEAQ. Trimming cost V 4 bases and J 4 bases, with 8 bases left between them. In nucleotides, the CDR3 is TGTGCCAGCAGCTACGGACAGTATAATTCACCCCTCCACTTT. It specifies CASSYGQYNSPLHF.

This clonotype came up many times. V usage is TRBV10-3 and J usage is TRBJ2-7; a possible D gene is TRBD1 (6 bases). The CDR3 consists of 14 residues. Trimming removed 10 bases from V and 0 bases from J, with 16 bases in between. Germline V gene sequence: CDR1 ENHRY, CDR2 SYGVKD. CDR3 in DNA: TGTGCCACCAGACCGGGGACAAGCTCCTACGAGCAGTACGTC. This translates into CATRPGTSSYEQYV.

The chain is built from TRBV3-1 and TRBJ2-5; TRBD2 matches at 11 bases. Germline loops: CDR1 LGHDT, CDR2 YNNKEL (reference sequence). The length of the CDR3 is 15 residues. V lost 5 bases to trimming and J lost 1 base; unmatched junction nucleotides: 3. CDR3 sequence reads: CASSSSGGPQETQYF. As DNA, the CDR3 is TGTGCCAGCAGCTCTAGCGGGGGGCCCCAAGAGACCCAGTACTTC.

This chain connects TRBV20-1 to TRBJ2-5; weak D call: TRBD1 (6 bases). Trimming shortened V by 2 bases and J by 5 bases, and 12 bases separated the two germline ends. In germline, CDR1 is DFQATT, CDR2 SNEGSKA (reference sequence). The CDR3 is made up of 13 amino acids. As DNA, the CDR3 is TGCAGTGCTAGAAGGGGGAACAAGGAGACCCAGTACTTC. This codes for CSARRGNKETQYF.

The CDR3 DNA follows: TGTGCCAGCAGTGACTCGACTAGCGGGAGGCAGTTCTTC. Protein: CASSDSTSGRQFF. V gene TRBV6-4 combines with J gene TRBJ2-1, with 12 positions matching TRBD2. Looked up from germline, CDR1 is MRHNA and CDR2 is SNTAGT. The V gene end was trimmed by 0 bases and the J gene end by 12 bases; junction bases not matched to a gene: 0. This CDR3 has 13 amino acids.

CDR3 nucleotides: TGTGCCAGCAGCTTAGTTCAAACGGTCTCCTACGAGCAGTACTTC. This encodes CASSLVQTVSYEQYF. The chain carries TRBV7-2 and TRBJ2-7; D ambiguous. V was cut by 1 base and J by 0 bases, with 10 bases left in between. CDR1 is SGHTA, CDR2 FQGNSA, per germline. There are 15 residues in the CDR3.

This chain links TRBV5-5 with TRBJ1-2; a possible D gene is TRBD1 (6 bases). V shed 7 bases and J shed 6 bases, with 16 bases lying between them. Germline V CDR1 and CDR2: SGHKS, YYEKEE (reference sequence). This CDR3 has 13 residues. CDR3 in amino acids: CASGSAGDNGYTF. The CDR3 DNA reads as TGTGCCAGCGGCTCAGCCGGGGACAATGGCTACACCTTC. Together with reference TRBV5-5 and TRBJ1-2, the CDR3 gives the full variable domain: DAGVTQSPTHLIKTRGQQVTLRCSPISGHKSVSWYQQVLGQGPQFIFQYYEKEERGRGNFPDRFSARQFPNYSSELNVNALLLGDSALYLCASGSAGDNGYTFGSGTRLTVV.

This chain links TRBV20-1 with TRBJ1-1; D is unresolved. Per germline, CDR1 DFQATT and CDR2 SNEGSKA (reference sequence). V was trimmed by 3 bases and J by 0 bases, leaving 11 bases between them. The CDR3 contains 14 residues. Here the CDR3 DNA reads TGCAGTGCTAGCCGCCCTGACCTGAACACTGAAGCTTTCTTT. Translation gives CSASRPDLNTEAFF.

The gene calls are TRBV25-1 and TRBJ2-2; maybe TRBD1 (6 bases). Trimming stripped 4 bases from V and 7 bases from J, with 13 bases between. The CDR3 covers 14 residues. The germline V gene encodes CDR1 MGHDK and CDR2 SYGVNS. CDR3 coding DNA: TGTGCCAGCAGTGTGACAGGCAGTCACGGGGAGCTGTTTTTT. Translation gives CASSVTGSHGELFF.

This clonotype appeared many times. The chain couples TRBV29-1 to TRBJ1-2; D remains unclear. The CDR3 extends over 11 amino acids. Germline loops: CDR1 SQVTM, CDR2 ANQGSEA. Between the trimmed V and J ends, which lost 4 bases and 8 bases, there was a span of 11 bases. Here the CDR3 DNA reads TGCAGCGTTGCTGGTGAGGGAGGCTACACCTTC. Amino acids: CSVAGEGGYTF.

Only a few counts were recorded for this clonotype. This chain connects TRBV20-1 to TRBJ2-1; TRBD2 matches 7 bases. V lost 3 bases and J lost 3; bases outside the gene matches: 5. The germline gives CDR1 DFQATT, CDR2 SNEGSKA (reference sequence). The CDR3 is 14 residues long. The CDR3 spells CSARSQRGYNEQFF. The DNA for the CDR3 is TGCAGTGCTAGGAGTCAGCGGGGCTACAATGAGCAGTTCTTC.

This clonotype was counted only a few times. The rearrangement uses TRBV25-1 and TRBJ1-4; no clear D gene. The CDR3 spans 17 residues. CDR1 MGHDK and CDR2 SYGVNS come from the germline V gene. With 5 bases removed from V and 7 bases from J, the gap between germline ends came to 23 bases. The CDR3 here is CASSSGHRAAQGEKLFF. Written as DNA, the CDR3 is TGTGCCAGCAGTTCTGGGCATAGGGCAGCCCAAGGTGAAAAACTGTTTTTT.

The chain recombines TRBV7-3 with TRBJ2-3, with 7 bases lining up with TRBD1. The CDR3 extends over 14 amino acids. Germline V gene sequence: CDR1 SGHTA, CDR2 FQGTGA. V shed 2 bases, J shed 7 bases, and the junction held 6 bases outside the gene matches. CDR3 sequence: CASSLDGGQHTQYF. The CDR3 nucleotides read TGTGCCAGCAGCTTAGATGGGGGACAGCATACGCAGTATTTT. Variable domain in full (rest from reference TRBV7-3 and TRBJ2-3): GAGVSQTPSNKVTEKGKYVELRCDPISGHTALYWYRQSLGQGPEFLIYFQGTGAADDSGLPNDRFFAVRPEGSVSTLKIQRTERGDSAVYLCASSLDGGQHTQYFGPGTRLTVL.

This clonotype was seen more than once but under ten times. Germline is not matched at one junction end, which may reflect a read error. The chain carries TRBV10-3 and TRBJ2-1; 12 nucleotides line up with TRBD2. CDR3 length: 16 amino acids. The germline gives CDR1 ENHRY, CDR2 SYGVKD. In DNA form, the CDR3 reads TGTGCCATCAGTGGTCGGGATCTAGCGGGAGGGAATGAGCAGCTCTTC. It encodes CAISGRDLAGGNEQLF.

The chain has TRBV6-4 and TRBJ2-1, with TRBD2 identical over 9 bases. The CDR3 is 15 amino acids. CDR1 and CDR2 (germline): MRHNA, SNTAGT. Trimming took 3 bases from V and 6 from J; bases not matched to a gene: 6. In DNA, the CDR3 is TGTGCCAGCAGTGAATTTAGCGGGAGTGGCAATGAGCAGTTCTTC. This gives the protein CASSEFSGSGNEQFF.

This clonotype was counted a few times. The V gene is TRBV9, the J gene TRBJ2-7; D gene ambiguous. CDR3 length: 15 amino acids. V lost 0 bases and J lost 5, with 15 bases in between. The germline gives CDR1 SGDLS, CDR2 YYNGEE. The CDR3 reads CASSVGSIVRNEQYF. CDR3 nucleotide sequence: TGTGCCAGCAGCGTAGGTTCGATCGTGCGTAACGAGCAGTACTTC.

This clonotype appeared many times. The gene calls are TRBV7-2 and TRBJ2-1; D gene uncertain. The CDR3 has 16 residues. The germline V gene has CDR1 SGHTA and CDR2 FQGNSA. V shed 1 base and J shed 0 bases, with 10 bases lying between them. The CDR3 DNA reads as TGTGCCAGCAGCTTAGGCCGGAGCAGCTCCTACAATGAGCAGTTCTTC. It codes for CASSLGRSSSYNEQFF. Full variable domain (rest looked up from reference TRBV7-2 and TRBJ2-1): GAGVSQSPSNKVTEKGKDVELRCDPISGHTALYWYRQSLGQGLEFLIYFQGNSAPDKSGLPSDRFSAERTGGSVSTLTIQRTQQEDSAVYLCASSLGRSSSYNEQFFGPGTRLTVL.

J is TRBJ1-2 and V is TRBV12-3 or TRBV12-4; 12 nucleotides match TRBD1. Losses at the gene ends were 5 bases for V and 4 bases for J; bases not matched to a gene: 11. The CDR3 extends over 17 amino acids. As DNA, the CDR3 is TGTGCCAGCAGTAAGGCAGAGGGACAGGGGGCATTCTATGGCTACACCTTC. Translated: CASSKAEGQGAFYGYTF.

The chain is built from TRBV7-9 and TRBJ2-2; 8 bases agree with TRBD2. Germline V gene lookup returns CDR1 SEHNR and CDR2 FQNEAQ (reference sequence). The CDR3 consists of 15 residues. The V and J ends lost 3 bases and 6 bases, in that order; junction bases with no gene match: 6. The CDR3 spells CASSLKRERAGELFF. DNA for the CDR3: TGTGCCAGCAGCTTGAAGCGGGAGAGGGCCGGGGAGCTGTTTTTT.

In this sample, this clonotype turned up many times. The genes are TRBV6-4 and TRBJ2-3; D unresolved. Germline CDR1 is MRHNA and CDR2 is SNTAGT. Trimming left V 3 bases short and J 2 bases short, with 9 bases between. The CDR3 is 14 amino acids. Written as DNA, the CDR3 is TGTGCCAGCAGTGAACACGACTCCACAGATACGCAGTATTTT. It yields the protein CASSEHDSTDTQYF.

The chain uses TRBV4-1 and TRBJ1-1; the D gene is possibly TRBD1 (6 bases). This CDR3 comprises 15 residues. The germline V gene encodes CDR1 MGHRA and CDR2 YSYEKL. The V end lost 1 base, the J end lost 0 bases, and 9 bases lay between the germline ends. The CDR3 sequence: CASSQGPGVNTEAFF. The CDR3 bases are TGCGCCAGCAGCCAAGGCCCAGGGGTGAACACTGAAGCTTTCTTT.

This clonotype was observed many times. This chain joins TRBV10-3 and TRBJ2-5, with TRBD2 identical over 8 bases. Germline assignment: CDR1 ENHRY and CDR2 SYGVKD. The ends lost 2 bases at V and 4 bases at J; junction bases unmatched: 3. The CDR3 has 14 amino acids. The CDR3 loop reads CAISERLAGETQYF. The CDR3 bases are TGTGCCATCAGTGAGCGCCTAGCGGGAGAGACCCAGTACTTC.

This rearrangement joins TRBV12-3 or TRBV12-4 to TRBJ2-7; TRBD2 matches at 9 bases. The junction had 8 bases not matched to a gene; V was cut back by 7 bases and J by 1 base. The CDR3 loop spans 15 amino acids. The CDR3 region is CASTQGGLASYEQYF. The CDR3 region has the DNA TGTGCCAGCACTCAAGGGGGACTAGCATCCTACGAGCAGTACTTC.

The V call is TRBV5-1, the J call TRBJ2-2; 13 bases fit TRBD2. V was pared by 4 bases and J by 7 bases, with 4 bases of the junction left unmatched. The CDR3 spans 15 residues. Germline lookup yields CDR1 SGHRS and CDR2 YFSETQ. For the CDR3, the DNA is TGCGCCAGCAGCCTGGGACTAGCGGGGATCGGGGAGCTGTTTTTT. As protein: CASSLGLAGIGELFF.

This clonotype was counted ten times or more. The genes are TRBV5-6 and TRBJ1-2; 10 bases agree with TRBD1. The CDR3 runs to 14 residues. Germline CDR1 and CDR2: SGHDT and YYEEEE. J lost 3 bases, V lost 5 bases, and 4 bases had no gene match. CDR3 loop: CASSLGQGDYGYTF. CDR3 DNA: TGTGCCAGCAGTTTAGGACAGGGGGACTATGGCTACACCTTC.

This clonotype turned up a few times. The chain is built from TRBV20-1 and TRBJ2-5; a weak D match, TRBD2 (5 bases). Trimming cost V 0 bases and J 2 bases, with 19 bases left between them. Germline V CDR1 and CDR2: DFQATT, SNEGSKA (reference sequence). CDR3 length equals 17 residues. CDR3 DNA: TGCAGTGCTAGAGATCTAGGAGCGGCGGGTACTCAAGAGACCCAGTACTTC. It yields the protein CSARDLGAAGTQETQYF.

This clonotype came up many times. The gene calls are TRBV12-3 or TRBV12-4 and TRBJ1-5; D not certain. Deletions cut 1 base from V and 4 bases from J, with 14 bases between. The CDR3 has 16 amino acids. In DNA, the CDR3 is TGTGCCAGCAGTTTAGACCGACCGGGATCAAATCAGCCCCAGCATTTT. Its protein product is CASSLDRPGSNQPQHF.

This clonotype was counted ten times or more. The gene calls are TRBV20-1 and TRBJ1-2; tentatively, D is TRBD1 (6 bases). The CDR3 contains 13 residues. The V and J ends lost 8 bases and 2 bases respectively, with 15 bases between them. Germline V gene sequence: CDR1 DFQATT, CDR2 SNEGSKA (reference sequence). The CDR3 region is CSNIATGNYGYTF. The CDR3, as DNA: TGCAGTAATATAGCGACAGGCAACTATGGCTACACCTTC.